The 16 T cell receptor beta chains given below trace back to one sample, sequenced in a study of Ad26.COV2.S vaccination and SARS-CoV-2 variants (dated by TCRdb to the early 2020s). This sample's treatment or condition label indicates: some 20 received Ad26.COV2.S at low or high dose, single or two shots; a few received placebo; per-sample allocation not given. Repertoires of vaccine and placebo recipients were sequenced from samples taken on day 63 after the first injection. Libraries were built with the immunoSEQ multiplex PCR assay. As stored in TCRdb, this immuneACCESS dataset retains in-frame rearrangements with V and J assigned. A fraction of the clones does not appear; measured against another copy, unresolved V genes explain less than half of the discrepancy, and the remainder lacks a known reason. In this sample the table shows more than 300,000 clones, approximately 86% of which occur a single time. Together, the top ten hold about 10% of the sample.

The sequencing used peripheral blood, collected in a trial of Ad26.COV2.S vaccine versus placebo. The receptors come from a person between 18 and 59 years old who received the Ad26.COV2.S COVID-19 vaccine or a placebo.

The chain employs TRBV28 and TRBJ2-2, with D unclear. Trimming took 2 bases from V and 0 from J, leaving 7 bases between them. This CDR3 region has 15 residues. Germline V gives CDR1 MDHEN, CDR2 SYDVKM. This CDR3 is CASSLRRANTGELFF. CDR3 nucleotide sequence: TGTGCCAGCAGTTTACGGAGAGCGAACACCGGGGAGCTGTTTTTT.

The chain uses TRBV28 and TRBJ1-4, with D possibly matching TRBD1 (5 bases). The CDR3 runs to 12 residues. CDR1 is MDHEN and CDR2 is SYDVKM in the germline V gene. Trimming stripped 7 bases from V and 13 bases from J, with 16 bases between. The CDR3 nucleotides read TGTGCCAGCACCGTGGAGGGGAATGGACTGTTTTTT. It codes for CASTVEGNGLFF. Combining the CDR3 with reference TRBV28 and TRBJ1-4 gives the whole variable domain DVKVTQSSRYLVKRTGEKVFLECVQDMDHENMFWYRQDPGLGLRLIYFSYDVKMKEKGDIPEGYSVSREKKERFSLILESASTNQTSMYLCASTVEGNGLFFGSGTQLSVL.

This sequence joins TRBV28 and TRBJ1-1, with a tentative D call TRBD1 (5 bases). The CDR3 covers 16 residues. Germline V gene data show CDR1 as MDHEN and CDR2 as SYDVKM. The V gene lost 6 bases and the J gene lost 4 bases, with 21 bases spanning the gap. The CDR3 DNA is TGTGCCAGCAGCCTACCTCGGGCAGGGCAGGGCACTGAAGCTTTCTTT. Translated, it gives CASSLPRAGQGTEAFF.

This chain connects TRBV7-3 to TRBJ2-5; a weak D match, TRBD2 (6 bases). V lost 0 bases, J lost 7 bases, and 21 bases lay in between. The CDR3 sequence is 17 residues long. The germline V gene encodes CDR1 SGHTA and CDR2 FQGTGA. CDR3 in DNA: TGTGCCAGCAGCTTAACCCCGGGACTCACTCAGGGAGTGACCCAGTACTTC. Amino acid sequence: CASSLTPGLTQGVTQYF.

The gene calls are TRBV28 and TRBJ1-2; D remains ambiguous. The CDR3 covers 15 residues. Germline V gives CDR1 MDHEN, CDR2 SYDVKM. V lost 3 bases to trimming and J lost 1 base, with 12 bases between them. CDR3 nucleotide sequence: TGTGCCAGCAGTTTGTCTAGTAAGCTTAACTATGGCTACACCTTC. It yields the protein CASSLSSKLNYGYTF.

The DNA of the CDR3 is TGCGCCAGCAGCTTCCGTTCACAGGGGGCGAATGGCTACACCTTC. Encoded protein: CASSFRSQGANGYTF. The chain uses TRBV5-1 and TRBJ1-2; 9 positions agree with TRBD1. The V gene's germline CDR1 is SGHRS and CDR2 YFSETQ. The trim removed 2 bases at V and 6 bases at J, leaving 8 bases unmatched. This CDR3 comprises 15 residues.

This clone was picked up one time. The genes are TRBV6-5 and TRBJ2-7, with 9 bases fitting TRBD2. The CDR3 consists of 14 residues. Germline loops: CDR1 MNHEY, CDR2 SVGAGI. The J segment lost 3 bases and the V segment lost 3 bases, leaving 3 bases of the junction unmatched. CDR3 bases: TGTGCCAGCAGTTATAGCGGGGGATACTACGAGCAGTACTTC. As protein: CASSYSGGYYEQYF.

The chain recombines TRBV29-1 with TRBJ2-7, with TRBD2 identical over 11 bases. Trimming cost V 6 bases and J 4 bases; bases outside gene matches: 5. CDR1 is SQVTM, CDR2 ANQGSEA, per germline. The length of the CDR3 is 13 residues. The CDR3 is CSVGLAEEYEQYF. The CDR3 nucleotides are TGCAGCGTGGGACTAGCGGAAGAGTACGAGCAGTACTTC.

CDR3 in DNA: TGTGCCAGCAGTGCCCCCGGGACAGGGGGACCCCTCGGCTATGGCTACACCTTC. Translated: CASSAPGTGGPLGYGYTF. The chain links TRBV28 to TRBJ1-2; 11 bases fit TRBD1. Germline values: CDR1 MDHEN, CDR2 SYDVKM. This CDR3 region has 18 residues. J was trimmed by 4 bases and V by 5 bases; bases with no gene match: 15.

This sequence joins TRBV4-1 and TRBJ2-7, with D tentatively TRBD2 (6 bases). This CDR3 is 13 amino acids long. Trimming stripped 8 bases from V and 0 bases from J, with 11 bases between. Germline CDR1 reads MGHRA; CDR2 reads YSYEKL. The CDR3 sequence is CASRDSSSYEQYF. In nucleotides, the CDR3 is TGCGCCAGCCGGGACTCCAGCTCCTACGAGCAGTACTTC.

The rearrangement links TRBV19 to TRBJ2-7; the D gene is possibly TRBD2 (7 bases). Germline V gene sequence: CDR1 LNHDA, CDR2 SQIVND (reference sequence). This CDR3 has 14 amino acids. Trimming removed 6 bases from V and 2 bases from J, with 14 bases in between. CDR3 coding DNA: TGTGCCAGTAGCAAGGGGGGGTCCCCCTACGAGCAGTACTTC. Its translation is CASSKGGSPYEQYF.

CDR3 DNA sequence: TGTGCCAGCAGCCAAATACAGTCCCCGTACGAGCAGTACTTC. Translating gives CASSQIQSPYEQYF. This chain joins TRBV5-4 and TRBJ2-7; unclear D gene. V shed 4 bases and J shed 4 bases, with 15 bases lying between them. The CDR3 totals 14 residues. CDR1 and CDR2 (germline): SGHNT, YYREEE (reference sequence).

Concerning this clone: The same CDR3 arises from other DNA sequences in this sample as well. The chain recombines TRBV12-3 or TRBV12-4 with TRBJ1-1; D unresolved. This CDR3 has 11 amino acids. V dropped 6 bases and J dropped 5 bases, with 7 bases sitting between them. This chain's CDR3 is CASSPLTEAFF. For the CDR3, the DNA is TGTGCCAGCAGCCCCCTGACTGAAGCTTTCTTT.

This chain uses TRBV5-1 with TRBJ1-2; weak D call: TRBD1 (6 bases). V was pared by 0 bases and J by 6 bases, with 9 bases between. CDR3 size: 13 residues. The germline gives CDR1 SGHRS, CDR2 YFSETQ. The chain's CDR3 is CASSLEQGNGYTF. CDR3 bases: TGCGCCAGCAGCTTGGAACAGGGTAATGGCTACACCTTC.

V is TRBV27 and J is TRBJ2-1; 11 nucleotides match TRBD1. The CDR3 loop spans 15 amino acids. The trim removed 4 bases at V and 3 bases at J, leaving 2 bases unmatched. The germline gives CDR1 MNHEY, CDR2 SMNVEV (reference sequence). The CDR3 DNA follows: TGTGCCAGCAGTTACGGGACAGGGGGCTACAATGAGCAGTTCTTC. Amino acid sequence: CASSYGTGGYNEQFF.

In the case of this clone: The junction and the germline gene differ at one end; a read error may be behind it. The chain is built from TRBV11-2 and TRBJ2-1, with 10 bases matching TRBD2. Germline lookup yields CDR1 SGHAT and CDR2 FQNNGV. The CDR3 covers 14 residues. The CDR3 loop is CASSLLAGDSGGVF. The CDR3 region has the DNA TGTGCCAGCAGCTTACTAGCGGGAGACTCGGGGGGGGTCTTC.